This entry is about one T cell receptor beta chain. The source of the sample is a study of blood T cell repertoires in COVID-19. The CDR3 spans 16 residues. The authors' processing: Cell counts per sample came from amplifying reference gene primers. The assay was immunoSEQ multiplex PCR, and TCRdb's table has in-frame clones only and misses some. V, J and clone size reflect that table, while D and trimming were determined from the DNA. The repertoire holds approximately 140,000 clones, with about 80% as singletons. The sequencing sample was made of peripheral blood. The origin of this receptor is a man between 70 and 80 years old with acute or convalescent COVID-19. The V and J genes are TRBV21-1 and TRBJ1-4; the table's D call, TRBD1, has no DNA check behind it. TRBV21-1 is shown as a pseudogene. The CDR3 loop reads CASSKPTGQGIEKLFF. The CDR3 nucleotides read TGTGCCAGCAGCAAACCAACCGGACAAGGGATTGAAAAACTGTTTTTT.